Listed here are 13 T cell receptor beta chains from one sample, sequenced in a study of cytomegalovirus exposure and HLA in healthy donors. PCR amplification relied on 60 Vbeta primers (plus 13 Jbeta primers). Libraries were prepared by immunoSEQ multiplex PCR; TCRdb keeps only in-frame clonotypes and omits some of them. The repertoire consists of about 270,000 clones, with roughly 89% occurring once and the leading ten covering roughly 4%. Specimen: PBMCs. The receptors here all came from a man between 40 and 49 years old in good health and CMV-seropositive.

This chain connects TRBV27 to TRBJ2-4, with 7 bases aligning to TRBD2. The CDR3 runs 17 residues. Trimming removed 5 bases from V and 0 bases from J; junction bases left unmatched: 10. Germline V lookup: CDR1 MNHEY, CDR2 SMNVEV (reference sequence). Here the CDR3 reads CASSPERGGVAKNIQYF. CDR3 coding DNA: TGTGCCAGCAGTCCCGAGCGGGGAGGGGTAGCCAAAAACATTCAGTACTTC.

The chain is built from TRBV29-1 and TRBJ2-7; 12 bases match TRBD1. The V segment lost 6 bases and the J segment 4 bases; nucleotides outside the gene matches: 4. The CDR3 loop spans 13 amino acids. Germline values: CDR1 SQVTM, CDR2 ANQGSEA. CDR3 in DNA: TGCAGCGTAGGGGACAGGGGGCTATACGAGCAGTACTTC. Its translation is CSVGDRGLYEQYF.

The CDR3 reads CASSVVAENTGELFF. The CDR3, as DNA: TGTGCCAGCAGCGTAGTGGCAGAGAACACCGGGGAGCTGTTTTTT. The rearrangement uses TRBV9 and TRBJ2-2; D call uncertain. V was clipped by 0 bases and J by 1 base, with 7 bases between them. Germline V gene data show CDR1 as SGDLS and CDR2 as YYNGEE. The CDR3 length is 15 residues.

The rearrangement joins TRBV5-1 to TRBJ2-5; 11 nucleotides agree with TRBD2. V was pared by 0 bases and J by 3 bases, with 4 bases of the junction left unmatched. CDR3 length equals 16 residues. From germline, CDR1 is SGHRS and CDR2 YFSETQ. This CDR3 is CASSLAPGLAEETQYF. As DNA, the CDR3 is TGCGCCAGCAGCTTGGCTCCGGGACTAGCGGAAGAGACCCAGTACTTC.

This chain uses TRBV7-6 with TRBJ2-7; TRBD1 matches 8 bases. Germline V lookup: CDR1 SGHVS, CDR2 FNYEAQ. Trimming cost V 5 bases and J 0 bases; bases outside gene matches: 3. The CDR3 is made up of 14 amino acids. The CDR3 DNA reads as TGTGCCAGCAGCCCGGACAGGGACTCCTACGAGCAGTACTTC. Translating it yields CASSPDRDSYEQYF.

The chain couples TRBV7-2 to TRBJ2-7; 8 bases are a match to TRBD1. The CDR3 consists of 14 residues. V shed 5 bases and J 1 base; nucleotides not matched to a gene: 4. CDR1 is SGHTA and CDR2 is FQGNSA in the germline V gene. The CDR3 DNA follows: TGTGCCAGCAGCAGAGACAGGGGATCCTACGAGCAGTACTTC. It is translated as CASSRDRGSYEQYF.

This sequence joins TRBV28 and TRBJ2-7; a possible D gene is TRBD2 (5 bases). The V gene's germline CDR1 is MDHEN and CDR2 SYDVKM. Trimming left V 7 bases short and J 2 bases short, with 12 bases between. The CDR3 runs to 13 residues. CDR3 sequence: CASIAGGAYEQYF. The CDR3 region has the DNA TGTGCCAGCATCGCGGGTGGCGCCTACGAGCAGTACTTC.

This clone was seen more than once but under ten times. The chain employs TRBV6-1 and TRBJ2-1, with 9 bases matching TRBD2. Germline V CDR1 and CDR2: MNHNS, SASEGT. CDR3 length equals 15 residues. V was clipped by 4 bases and J by 7 bases; unmatched bases: 8. The CDR3 DNA follows: TGTGCCAGCAGTGCAGGGCTTAGCGGGAGTAATGAGCAGTTCTTC. Translation: CASSAGLSGSNEQFF.

The V call is TRBV7-2, the J call TRBJ2-2; tentative D call: TRBD2 (6 bases). The V end lost 6 bases, the J end lost 7 bases, and 15 bases lay between the germline ends. Germline CDR1 and CDR2: SGHTA and FQGNSA. This CDR3 region has 14 residues. The CDR3 loop reads CASSWTKLRGELFF. The DNA for the CDR3 is TGTGCCAGCAGTTGGACTAAACTTCGCGGGGAGCTGTTTTTT.

The chain links TRBV2 to TRBJ1-1; 7 bases match TRBD1. V was clipped by 7 bases and J by 0 bases; unmatched bases: 17. Germline loops: CDR1 SNHLY, CDR2 FYNNEI. This CDR3 comprises 18 residues. CDR3 in amino acids: CASNTRQGNIVMNTEAFF. The CDR3 DNA is TGTGCCAGCAATACACGACAGGGTAATATAGTCATGAACACTGAAGCTTTCTTT.

The J gene is TRBJ1-4, the V gene TRBV30; D is uncertain. V was trimmed by 5 bases and J by 6 bases, leaving 4 bases between them. This CDR3 is 10 amino acids long. In germline, CDR1 is GTSNPN, CDR2 SVGIG (reference sequence). The CDR3 spells CAWGHEKLFF. CDR3 coding DNA: TGTGCCTGGGGCCATGAAAAACTGTTTTTT.

This sequence joins TRBV9 and TRBJ1-3, with D possibly matching TRBD1 (6 bases). This CDR3 has 17 amino acids. The V gene's germline CDR1 is SGDLS and CDR2 YYNGEE. The germline V and J ends were trimmed by 3 bases and 1 base, with 17 bases remaining between them. CDR3 sequence (DNA): TGTGCCAGCAGCGCAGGCAATTCAGGGGAATCTGGAAACACCATATATTTT. Translating it yields CASSAGNSGESGNTIYF.

The gene calls are TRBV28 and TRBJ2-1; 9 positions match TRBD1. Germline V gene sequence: CDR1 MDHEN, CDR2 SYDVKM. This CDR3 has 15 residues. V shed 7 bases and J 7 bases; nucleotides not matched to a gene: 11. The DNA of the CDR3 is TGTGCCAGCACCCTGGGGGACAGGGTTTCGAATGAGCAGTTCTTC. It codes for CASTLGDRVSNEQFF.